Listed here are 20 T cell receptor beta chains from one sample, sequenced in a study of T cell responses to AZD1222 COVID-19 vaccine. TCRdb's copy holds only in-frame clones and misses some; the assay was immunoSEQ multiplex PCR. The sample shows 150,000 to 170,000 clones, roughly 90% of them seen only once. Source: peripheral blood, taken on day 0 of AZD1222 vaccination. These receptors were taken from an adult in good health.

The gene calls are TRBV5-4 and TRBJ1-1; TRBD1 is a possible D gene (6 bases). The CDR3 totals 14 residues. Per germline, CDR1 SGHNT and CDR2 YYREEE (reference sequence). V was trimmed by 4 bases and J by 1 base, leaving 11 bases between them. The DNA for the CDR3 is TGTGCCAGCAGCCGCCCGGGACAGAACACTGAAGCTTTCTTT. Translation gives CASSRPGQNTEAFF.

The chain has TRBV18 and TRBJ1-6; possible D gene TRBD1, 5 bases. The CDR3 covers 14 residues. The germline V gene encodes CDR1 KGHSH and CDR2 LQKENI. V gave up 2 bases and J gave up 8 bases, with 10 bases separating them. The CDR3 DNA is TGTGCCAGCTCACCAGTTGGGGGGGATTCACCCCTCCACTTT. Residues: CASSPVGGDSPLHF.

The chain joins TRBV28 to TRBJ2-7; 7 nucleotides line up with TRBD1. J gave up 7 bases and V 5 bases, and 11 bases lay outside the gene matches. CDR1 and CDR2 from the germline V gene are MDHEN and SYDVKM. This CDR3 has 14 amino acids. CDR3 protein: CASSLGTALGEQYF. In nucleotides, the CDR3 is TGTGCCAGCAGTCTAGGGACAGCCTTGGGGGAGCAGTACTTC.

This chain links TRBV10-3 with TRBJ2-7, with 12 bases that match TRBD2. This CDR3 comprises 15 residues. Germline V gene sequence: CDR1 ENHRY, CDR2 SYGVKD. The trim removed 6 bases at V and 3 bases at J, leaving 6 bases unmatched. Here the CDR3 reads CAIRPSGGAVYEQYF. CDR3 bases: TGTGCCATCAGGCCTAGCGGGGGGGCGGTCTACGAGCAGTACTTC.

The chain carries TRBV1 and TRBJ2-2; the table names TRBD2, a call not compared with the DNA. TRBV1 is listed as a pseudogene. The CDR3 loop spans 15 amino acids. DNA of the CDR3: TGCACCAGCAGCCAAGTACGGGGGAACACCGGGGAGCTGTTTTTT. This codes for CTSSQVRGNTGELFF.

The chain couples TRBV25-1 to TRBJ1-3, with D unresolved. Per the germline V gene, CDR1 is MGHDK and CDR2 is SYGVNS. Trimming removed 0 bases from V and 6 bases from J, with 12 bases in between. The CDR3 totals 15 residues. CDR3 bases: TGTGCCAGCAGTGAATATGGGGAAGGACTAAACACCATATATTTT. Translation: CASSEYGEGLNTIYF.

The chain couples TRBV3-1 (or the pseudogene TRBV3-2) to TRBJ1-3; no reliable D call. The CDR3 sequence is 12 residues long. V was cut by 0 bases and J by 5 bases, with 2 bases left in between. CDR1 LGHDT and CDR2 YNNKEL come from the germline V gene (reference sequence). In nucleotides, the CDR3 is TGTGCCAGCAGCCAAGAGCGAAACACCATATATTTT. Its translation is CASSQERNTIYF.

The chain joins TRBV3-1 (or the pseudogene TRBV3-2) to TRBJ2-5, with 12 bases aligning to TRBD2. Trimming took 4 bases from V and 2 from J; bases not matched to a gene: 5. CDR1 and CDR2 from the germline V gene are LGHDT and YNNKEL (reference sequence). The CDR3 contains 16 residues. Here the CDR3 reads CASSLRLAGDQETQYF. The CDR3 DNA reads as TGTGCCAGCAGCCTAAGACTAGCGGGGGATCAAGAGACCCAGTACTTC.

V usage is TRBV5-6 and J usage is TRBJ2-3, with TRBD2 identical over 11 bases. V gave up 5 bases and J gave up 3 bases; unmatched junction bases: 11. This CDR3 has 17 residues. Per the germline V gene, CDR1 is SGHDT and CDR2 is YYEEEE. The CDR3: CASRATLAGGRTDTQYF. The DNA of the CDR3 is TGTGCCAGCAGGGCTACTTTAGCGGGGGGGCGTACAGATACGCAGTATTTT.

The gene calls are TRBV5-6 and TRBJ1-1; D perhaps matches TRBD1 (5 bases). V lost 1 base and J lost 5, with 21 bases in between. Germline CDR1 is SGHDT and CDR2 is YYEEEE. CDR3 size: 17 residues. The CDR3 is CASSLSWQGPRRTEAFF. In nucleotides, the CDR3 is TGTGCCAGCAGCTTGTCTTGGCAGGGTCCCCGTCGTACTGAAGCTTTCTTT.

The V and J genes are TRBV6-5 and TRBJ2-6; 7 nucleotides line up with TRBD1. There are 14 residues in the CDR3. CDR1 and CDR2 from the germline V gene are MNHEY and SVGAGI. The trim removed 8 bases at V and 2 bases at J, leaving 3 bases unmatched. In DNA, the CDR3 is TGTGCCAGCGCAGACAGGGCTGGGGCCAACGTCCTGACTTTC. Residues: CASADRAGANVLTF.

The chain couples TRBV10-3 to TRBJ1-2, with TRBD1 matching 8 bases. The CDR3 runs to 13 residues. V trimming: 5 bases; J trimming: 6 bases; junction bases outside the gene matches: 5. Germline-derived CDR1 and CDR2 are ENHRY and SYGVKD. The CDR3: CAISKDRVNGYTF. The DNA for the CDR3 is TGTGCCATCAGTAAGGACAGGGTTAATGGCTACACCTTC.

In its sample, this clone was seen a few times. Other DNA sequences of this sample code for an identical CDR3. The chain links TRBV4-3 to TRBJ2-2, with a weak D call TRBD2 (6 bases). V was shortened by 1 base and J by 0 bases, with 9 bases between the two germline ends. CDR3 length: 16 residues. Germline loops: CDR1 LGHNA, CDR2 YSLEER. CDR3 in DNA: TGCGCCAGCAGCCAAGGACGACTAGCGAACACCGGGGAGCTGTTTTTT. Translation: CASSQGRLANTGELFF.

The CDR3 is CASRDLSGGGRNEQFF. CDR3 DNA sequence: TGTGCCAGTAGGGACCTTAGCGGGGGGGGCCGGAATGAGCAGTTCTTC. This chain links TRBV19 with TRBJ2-1; the match to TRBD2 covers 11 bases. Germline CDR1 and CDR2: LNHDA and SQIVND (reference sequence). V was clipped by 6 bases and J by 7 bases; unmatched bases: 11. This CDR3 contains 16 residues.

Written as DNA, the CDR3 is TGTGCCAGCAGTTGGACCGGGACGGGGAACACTGAAGCTTTCTTT. This sequence encodes CASSWTGTGNTEAFF. J is TRBJ1-1 and V is TRBV27; possibly TRBD1 for D (5 bases). V lost 4 bases and J lost 1, with 13 bases in between. From germline, CDR1 is MNHEY and CDR2 SMNVEV (reference sequence). This CDR3 has 15 residues.

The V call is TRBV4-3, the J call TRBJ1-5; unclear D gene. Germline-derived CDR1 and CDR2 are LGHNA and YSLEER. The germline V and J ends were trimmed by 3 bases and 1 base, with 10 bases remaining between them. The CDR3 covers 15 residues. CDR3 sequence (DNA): TGCGCCAGCAGCCAGGAGGGCTTAAGCAATCAGCCCCAGCATTTT. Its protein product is CASSQEGLSNQPQHF.

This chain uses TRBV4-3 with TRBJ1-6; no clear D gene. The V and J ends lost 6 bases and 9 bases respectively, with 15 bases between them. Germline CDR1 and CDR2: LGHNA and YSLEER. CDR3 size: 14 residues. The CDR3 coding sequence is TGCGCCAGCAGGGCGGAGGTGGGTATTTCACCCCTCCACTTT. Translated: CASRAEVGISPLHF.

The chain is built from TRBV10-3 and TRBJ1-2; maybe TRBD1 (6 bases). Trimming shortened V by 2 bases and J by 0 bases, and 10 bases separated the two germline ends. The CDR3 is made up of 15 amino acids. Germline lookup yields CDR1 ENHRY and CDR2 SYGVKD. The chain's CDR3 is CAISETGTANYGYTF. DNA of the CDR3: TGTGCCATCAGTGAGACAGGGACGGCTAACTATGGCTACACCTTC.

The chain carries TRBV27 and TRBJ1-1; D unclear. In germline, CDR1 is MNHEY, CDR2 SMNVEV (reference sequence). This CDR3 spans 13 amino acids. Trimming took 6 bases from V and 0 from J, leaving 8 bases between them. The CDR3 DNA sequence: TGTGCCAGCAGGGGGTATCTGAACACTGAAGCTTTCTTT. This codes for CASRGYLNTEAFF.

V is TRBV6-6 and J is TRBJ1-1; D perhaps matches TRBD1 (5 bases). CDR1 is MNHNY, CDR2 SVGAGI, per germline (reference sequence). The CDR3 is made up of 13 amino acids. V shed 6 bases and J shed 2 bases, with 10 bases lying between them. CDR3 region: CASSQDTNTEAFF. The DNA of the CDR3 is TGTGCCAGCAGCCAGGACACTAACACTGAAGCTTTCTTT.